Below are 16 T cell receptor beta chains sequenced from a single sample in a study of stem cell transplantation in POMP-related autoinflammatory disease. TCRdb's copy holds only in-frame clones and misses some; the assay was immunoSEQ multiplex PCR. The sample holds around 2,000 clones, roughly 90% seen once. Sequencing used Tregs from PBMCs, obtained before stem cell transplantation. Receptors were obtained from a human donor with POMP-related autoinflammation and immune dysregulation (PRAID).

This clone was found once. The rearrangement uses TRBV6-1 and TRBJ2-7, with TRBD2 matching 11 bases. Germline values: CDR1 MNHNS, CDR2 SASEGT. This CDR3 comprises 15 residues. J lost 9 bases, V lost 7 bases, and 14 bases had no gene match. The CDR3 bases are TGTGCCAGCACTACACTAGCGGGAGTATTGGGGGGGCAGTACTTC. Its protein product is CASTTLAGVLGGQYF.

The chain has TRBV5-4 and TRBJ1-1, with TRBD1 matching 7 bases. V was pared by 4 bases and J by 1 base, with 13 bases of the junction left unmatched. This CDR3 has 17 residues. CDR1 and CDR2 (germline): SGHNT, YYREEE (reference sequence). CDR3 sequence reads: CASSPMTGNRGNTEAFF. CDR3 in DNA: TGTGCCAGCAGCCCCATGACGGGTAACAGGGGGAACACTGAAGCTTTCTTT.

Points on this clone: One end of the junction does not line up with germline, which may come from a read error. J is TRBJ2-7 and V is TRBV5-3; 7 nucleotides align to TRBD1. TRBV5-3 is known as an ORF, though its function is uncertain. The CDR3 covers 14 residues. This CDR3 reads CASSLPGQVEEQYF. CDR3 DNA sequence: TGTGCCAGCAGCTTGCCAGGACAGGTGGAAGAGCAGTACTTC.

The chain joins TRBV5-4 to TRBJ2-3; 7 bases match TRBD2. The CDR3 has 14 residues. V dropped 4 bases and J dropped 2; count of bases not matched to a gene: 4. Germline CDR1 SGHNT, CDR2 YYREEE (reference sequence). The CDR3: CASSQLATTDTQYF. CDR3 DNA: TGTGCCAGCAGCCAACTAGCGACCACAGATACGCAGTATTTT.

The gene calls are TRBV5-6 and TRBJ2-3; D is possibly TRBD2 (6 bases). Germline V gene sequence: CDR1 SGHDT, CDR2 YYEEEE. The V end was cut by 3 bases, the J end by 7 bases, with 15 bases between. The CDR3 spans 14 residues. This CDR3 is CASSWGVLQNTQYF. In DNA, the CDR3 is TGTGCCAGCAGCTGGGGGGTCCTCCAGAATACGCAGTATTTT.

This rearrangement joins TRBV2 to TRBJ1-2; tentative D call: TRBD1 (5 bases). V lost 0 bases, J lost 4 bases, and 9 bases lay in between. Germline V gives CDR1 SNHLY, CDR2 FYNNEI. This CDR3 has 14 residues. The CDR3: CASSEAEGFYGYTF. The CDR3 nucleotides read TGTGCCAGCAGTGAAGCGGAGGGGTTCTATGGCTACACCTTC.

In its sample, this clone was seen once. This chain joins TRBV28 and TRBJ2-3; the match to TRBD2 covers 13 bases. Germline V lookup: CDR1 MDHEN, CDR2 SYDVKM. The length of the CDR3 is 15 residues. The ends lost 4 bases at V and 4 bases at J; junction bases unmatched: 2. The CDR3: CASSSLAGGPDTQYF. The CDR3 nucleotides read TGTGCCAGCAGTTCACTAGCGGGAGGGCCAGATACGCAGTATTTT. Looking up the rest from reference TRBV28 and TRBJ2-3 gives the full variable domain: DVKVTQSSRYLVKRTGEKVFLECVQDMDHENMFWYRQDPGLGLRLIYFSYDVKMKEKGDIPEGYSVSREKKERFSLILESASTNQTSMYLCASSSLAGGPDTQYFGPGTRLTVL.

The chain couples TRBV11-2 to TRBJ1-3, with 9 bases that match TRBD1. The CDR3 length is 15 residues. From germline, CDR1 is SGHAT and CDR2 FQNNGV. The V and J ends lost 3 bases and 4 bases, in that order; junction bases with no gene match: 4. CDR3 sequence: CASSLHRGLGNTIYF. CDR3 coding DNA: TGTGCCAGCAGCTTGCACAGGGGGCTAGGAAACACCATATATTTT.

The chain combines TRBV28 with TRBJ2-7; 10 bases are a match to TRBD2. The CDR3 contains 14 residues. Germline trimming cut 6 bases from V and 2 bases from J; bases unmatched to any gene: 4. Germline V gene sequence: CDR1 MDHEN, CDR2 SYDVKM. The CDR3 region has the DNA TGTGCCAGCAGCTTGAGCGGGAGGGCCTACGAGCAGTACTTC. Its protein product is CASSLSGRAYEQYF.

The genes are TRBV11-2 and TRBJ1-3; no firm D call. V shed 0 bases and J shed 0 bases, with 9 bases lying between them. CDR1 SGHAT and CDR2 FQNNGV come from the germline V gene. The CDR3 is made up of 16 amino acids. CDR3 coding DNA: TGTGCCAGCAGCTTAGAAGCGTACTTCTCTGGAAACACCATATATTTT. It codes for CASSLEAYFSGNTIYF.

The V gene is TRBV28, the J gene TRBJ2-5, with D perhaps TRBD1 (6 bases). Germline V gene sequence: CDR1 MDHEN, CDR2 SYDVKM. The CDR3 has 14 amino acids. Between the trimmed V and J ends, which lost 4 bases and 5 bases, there was a span of 14 bases. The CDR3 DNA reads as TGTGCCAGCAGTTCACAGGGCATTCGCGAGACCCAGTACTTC. This codes for CASSSQGIRETQYF.

The chain links TRBV6-5 to TRBJ2-7; 7 bases align to TRBD1. This CDR3 comprises 15 residues. V shed 3 bases, J shed 2 bases, and the junction held 7 bases outside the gene matches. Germline assignment: CDR1 MNHEY and CDR2 SVGAGI. The CDR3 loop is CASSYSWDSTYEQYF. CDR3 sequence (DNA): TGTGCCAGCAGTTATTCGTGGGACAGCACCTACGAGCAGTACTTC.

The CDR3 is CASSSVAGRYNEQFF. The DNA for the CDR3 is TGTGCCAGCAGCTCAGTAGCGGGGAGATACAATGAGCAGTTCTTC. The chain recombines TRBV5-4 with TRBJ2-1; 8 nucleotides agree with TRBD2. J gave up 4 bases and V 3 bases, and 6 bases lay outside the gene matches. Germline loops: CDR1 SGHNT, CDR2 YYREEE (reference sequence). The CDR3 has 15 amino acids.

J is TRBJ2-1 and V is TRBV7-9; 10 nucleotides agree with TRBD2. With V trimmed by 5 bases and J by 7 bases, 14 bases remained unmatched. Germline CDR1 reads SEHNR; CDR2 reads FQNEAQ (reference sequence). The CDR3 is 17 amino acids. For the CDR3, the DNA is TGTGCCAGCAGCCCTCCCCCGCTAGCGGGAGAGTTTAATGAGCAGTTCTTC. Its translation is CASSPPPLAGEFNEQFF.

The chain combines TRBV9 with TRBJ1-4; perhaps TRBD1 as D (6 bases). The germline V gene encodes CDR1 SGDLS and CDR2 YYNGEE. The CDR3 runs 15 residues. Trimming cost V 3 bases and J 7 bases, with 16 bases left between them. The CDR3 DNA reads TGTGCCAGCAGCGAATCCGGGGGGGCGCGTGAAAAACTGTTTTTT. Protein sequence: CASSESGGAREKLFF. The variable domain in full, completed from reference TRBV9 and TRBJ1-4, reads DSGVTQTPKHLITATGQRVTLRCSPRSGDLSVYWYQQSLDQGLQFLIQYYNGEERAKGNILERFSAQQFPDLHSELNLSSLELGDSALYFCASSESGGAREKLFFGSGTQLSVL.

This chain uses TRBV10-3 with TRBJ2-7; D might be TRBD2 (6 bases). CDR1 and CDR2 from the germline V gene are ENHRY and SYGVKD. There are 13 residues in the CDR3. V dropped 0 bases and J dropped 5 bases, with 8 bases sitting between them. The CDR3: CAISESEGNEQYF. CDR3 bases: TGTGCCATCAGTGAGTCGGAGGGCAACGAGCAGTACTTC.